These 12 T cell receptor beta chains were sequenced from one sample in a study of blood T cell repertoires in COVID-19. Method: immunoSEQ multiplex PCR; TCRdb's copy keeps in-frame clones and lacks some. The sample lists about 350,000 clones, 87% seen once, with roughly a tenth in the top ten. Sequenced sample: peripheral blood. Receptors originate from a man aged 25 to 40 with COVID-19, enrolled during active disease.

In this sample, this clone turned up once. The V and J genes are TRBV9 and TRBJ1-1, with TRBD1 matching 9 bases. Germline lookup yields CDR1 SGDLS and CDR2 YYNGEE. V lost 4 bases to trimming and J lost 4 bases; unmatched junction nucleotides: 5. The CDR3 runs to 14 residues. CDR3 DNA sequence: TGTGCCAGCAGCATGGCGACAGGGGGCACTGAAGCTTTCTTT. This encodes CASSMATGGTEAFF.

The V gene is TRBV3-1 (or the pseudogene TRBV3-2), the J gene TRBJ2-7; the D gene is possibly TRBD1 (6 bases). Germline CDR1 LGHDT, CDR2 YNNKEL (reference sequence). V was clipped by 1 base and J by 6 bases, with 19 bases between them. The CDR3 covers 16 residues. This CDR3 is CASSQGWGDGRGEQYF. The CDR3 DNA sequence: TGTGCCAGCAGCCAAGGATGGGGTGATGGCAGGGGCGAGCAGTACTTC.

CDR3 bases: TGTGCCAGCACCCGGGGTTGGGGAAACACCATATATTTT. This codes for CASTRGWGNTIYF. The rearrangement uses TRBV12-3 or TRBV12-4 and TRBJ1-3; D is unclear. Trimming took off 7 bases at V and 4 bases at J, with 11 bases between the two ends. This CDR3 comprises 13 residues.

The V call is TRBV18, the J call TRBJ2-2; maybe TRBD1 (5 bases). The germline CDR1 and CDR2 sequences are KGHSH and LQKENI. The V and J ends lost 6 bases and 1 base respectively, with 9 bases between them. This CDR3 spans 14 amino acids. CDR3 bases: TGTGCCAGCTCTTCCCAGGGGAACACCGGGGAGCTGTTTTTT. Translating gives CASSSQGNTGELFF.

As to this clone: The sample contains more than one DNA sequence encoding this CDR3. The chain uses TRBV6-5 and TRBJ2-7; the D gene is possibly TRBD1 (5 bases). CDR1 and CDR2 from the germline V gene are MNHEY and SVGAGI. V gave up 6 bases and J gave up 2 bases, with 8 bases separating them. This CDR3 region has 12 residues. CDR3 protein: CASRTAAYEQYF. CDR3 nucleotides: TGTGCCAGCAGGACAGCAGCCTACGAGCAGTACTTC.

V usage is TRBV19 and J usage is TRBJ2-1; the D gene is possibly TRBD1 (5 bases). V gave up 4 bases and J gave up 4 bases, with 5 bases separating them. The CDR3 loop spans 12 amino acids. Per the germline V gene, CDR1 is LNHDA and CDR2 is SQIVND (reference sequence). CDR3 nucleotides: TGTGCCAGTAGTACAGGGTACAATGAGCAGTTCTTC. This encodes CASSTGYNEQFF. Filled out from reference TRBV19 and TRBJ2-1, the complete variable domain reads DGGITQSPKYLFRKEGQNVTLSCEQNLNHDAMYWYRQDPGQGLRLIYYSQIVNDFQKGDIAEGYSVSREKKESFPLTVTSAQKNPTAFYLCASSTGYNEQFFGPGTRLTVL.

This chain connects TRBV3-1 (or the pseudogene TRBV3-2) to TRBJ2-1; the D is unclear. The CDR3 covers 13 residues. From germline, CDR1 is LGHDT and CDR2 YNNKEL (reference sequence). V was cut by 6 bases and J by 0 bases, with 6 bases left in between. The CDR3 DNA is TGTGCCAGCAGGCGGAGCTCCTACAATGAGCAGTTCTTC. Amino acid sequence: CASRRSSYNEQFF.

This clone was observed a few times. The J gene is TRBJ2-2, the V gene TRBV7-9, with a tentative D call TRBD1 (6 bases). There are 16 residues in the CDR3. Germline V gene data show CDR1 as SEHNR and CDR2 as FQNEAQ (reference sequence). V was shortened by 7 bases and J by 0 bases, with 15 bases between the two germline ends. The DNA of the CDR3 is TGTGCCAGCATCGCTAGGAGACAGGCGAACACCGGGGAGCTGTTTTTT. Its protein product is CASIARRQANTGELFF.

Comment on this clone: It may be a read error: a sequence one base away is much more abundant. CDR3 protein: CASSPSGGPYNEQFF. The CDR3 DNA reads as TGTGCCAGCAGCCCTAGCGGGGGCCCCTACAATGAGCAGTTCTTC. The chain uses TRBV6-2 or TRBV6-3 and TRBJ2-1; 10 bases agree with TRBD2. V gave up 6 bases and J gave up 2 bases; unmatched junction bases: 4. Germline lookup yields CDR1 MNHEY and CDR2 SVGEGT. The CDR3 is 15 residues long.

V gene TRBV9 combines with J gene TRBJ2-3, with TRBD2 identical over 9 bases. CDR3 length: 16 residues. CDR1 is SGDLS, CDR2 YYNGEE, per germline. J gave up 2 bases and V 0 bases, and 4 bases lay outside the gene matches. As DNA, the CDR3 is TGTGCCAGCAGCGTAGGCGCTAGCGGGGACACAGATACGCAGTATTTT. It yields the protein CASSVGASGDTDTQYF.

The chain carries TRBV11-2 and TRBJ2-7, with 15 bases lining up with TRBD2. CDR1 is SGHAT and CDR2 is FQNNGV in the germline V gene. CDR3 length: 16 residues. The J segment lost 6 bases and the V segment lost 4 bases, leaving 7 bases of the junction unmatched. The CDR3 sequence: CASSSHRTSGRGEQYF. Written as DNA, the CDR3 is TGTGCCAGCAGCTCGCACCGGACTAGCGGGAGGGGCGAGCAGTACTTC.

The chain uses TRBV13 and TRBJ2-5, with 8 positions matching TRBD1. The ends lost 4 bases at V and 4 bases at J; junction bases unmatched: 8. CDR3 length equals 15 residues. The germline CDR1 and CDR2 sequences are PRHDT and FYEKMQ (reference sequence). CDR3 nucleotides: TGTGCCAGCAGCTCGAGACAGGGGCGAGGAGAGACCCAGTACTTC. Encoded protein: CASSSRQGRGETQYF.